This is a list of T cell receptor beta chains from one sample in a study of control samples from healthy donors and cancer patients. The protocol was immunoSEQ multiplex PCR, while the TCRdb copy is restricted to in-frame clones and leaves out a portion. This sample carries about 190,000 clones, over 80% of them seen once, and the ten largest clones take approximately 1.8%. Source material: blood. The receptors shown here come from a man aged 25-40 years in good health. Each CDR3 is given with its conserved first and last residue.

V gene,CDR3 protein
TRBV7-2,CASSFQTGMGAEAFF
TRBV27,CASSWVRSSRRLNGYTF
TRBV7-6,CASSRTPRSTGELFF
TRBV7-9,CGAGVAFF
TRBV11-2,CASIYNPGQGIGELFF
TRBV6-5,CASSLRTGLFYGYTF
TRBV19,CASSILRQANYGYTF
TRBV6-5,CASSLRGDDNSPLHF
TRBV6-5,CASSYSSYTDTQYF
TRBV27,CASKGNKGPPLHF
TRBV9,CASSADDRTGFF
TRBV25-1,CASNRGYEQYF
TRBV4-1,CASSHDLPSGSTDTQYF
TRBV6-5,CASTSTGGYGGYTF
TRBV7-9,CASSMGQVETQYF
TRBV3-1/TRBV3-2,CASSQDRLNGYTF
TRBV9,CASSTSGTRQADTQYF
TRBV5-1,CASSNDANYGYTF
TRBV5-1,CASSADNYGYTF
TRBV10-2,CASHSGGAYSYEQYF
TRBV9,CASSGRTGVKFDTQYF
TRBV12-3/TRBV12-4,CASSFSTTGEAFF
TRBV7-3,CASSLTGSPGNEQFF
TRBV3-1/TRBV3-2,CASSPSGGRLVDTQYF
TRBV30,CAWSGRDRAIDTQYF
TRBV13,CASSFSGGGDNGYTF
TRBV27,CASSRSAGYNSPLHF
TRBV6-5,CASSSRRQGGAEAFF
TRBV19,CASSTTGSHEKLFF
TRBV6-5,CASSQQGYGYTF
TRBV19,CASRHRGLSTDTQYF
TRBV7-9,CASSATGVNTEAFF
TRBV4-1,CASSAQQGGYTF
TRBV10-2,CASSEAGQSYNEQFF
TRBV5-4,CASSYRITGAADTQYF